This T cell receptor (beta chain) was identified in a study of T-cell reconstitution after alpha-beta-depleted transplantation in children. This clonotype was observed a handful of times. CDR1 is DFQATT and CDR2 is SNEGSKA in the germline V gene (reference sequence). Losses at the gene ends were 6 bases for V and 8 bases for J; bases not matched to a gene: 13. The CDR3 runs 15 residues. Unique molecular identifiers were incorporated during preparation of the TCRbeta library. From the PCR reads, TCRdb called clonotypes with MiXCR, one entry per CDR3 protein. The sample has just under 550,000 distinct CDR3 sequences, about 18% seen once.

The clonotype comes from a human donor who donated a stem cell graft to a child with acute lymphoblastic leukemia. The rearrangement uses TRBV20-1 and TRBJ2-1; the match to TRBD2 covers 10 bases. The starting material was PBMCs from the stem cell graft donor, obtained from the stem cell graft. CDR3 nucleotide sequence: TGCAGTGCCGCAACCCCTAGCGGGAGTTTCGATGAGCAGTTCTTC. It is translated as CSAATPSGSFDEQFF.